This TCR beta chain was retrieved from a study of shared clonotypes between healthy human individuals. The repertoire was sequenced with immunoSEQ multiplex PCR; TCRdb's copy has only in-frame clones and lacks some. The sample lists about 2.4 million clones; roughly 92% were seen once. This clone was counted once. The source is a man aged 18 to 35 in good health. Source material: naive CD4+ T cells sorted from blood. Subset given: CD45RA+ positively selected.

The DNA of the CDR3 is TGTGCCAGCAGTTTATCCGGGACAGGGCGGCAGTACTTC. Translated, it gives CASSLSGTGRQYF. This chain connects TRBV27 to TRBJ2-5, with TRBD1 identical over 9 bases. CDR3 length: 13 amino acids. In germline, CDR1 is MNHEY, CDR2 SMNVEV (reference sequence). V lost 0 bases and J lost 11; bases outside the gene matches: 4.